The 5 T cell receptor beta chains reported below all come from one sample, sequenced in a study of cytomegalovirus exposure and HLA in healthy donors. PCR amplification relied on 60 Vbeta primers (plus 13 Jbeta primers). The protocol was immunoSEQ multiplex PCR, while the TCRdb copy is restricted to in-frame clones and leaves out a portion. The table has about 160,000 clones, around three quarters seen once. The sample was PBMCs. These receptors were taken from a man aged 40-49 years in good health and CMV-seronegative.

This chain's CDR3 is CASTRTGTNEKLFF. CDR3 coding DNA: TGTGCCAGCACTAGGACAGGGACTAATGAAAAACTGTTTTTT. The chain carries TRBV2 and TRBJ1-4; 8 nucleotides line up with TRBD1. This CDR3 has 14 amino acids. The V gene's germline CDR1 is SNHLY and CDR2 FYNNEI. V was pared by 7 bases and J by 2 bases, with 3 bases of the junction left unmatched. The whole variable domain, filled in from reference TRBV2 and TRBJ1-4, reads EPEVTQTPSHQVTQMGQEVILRCVPISNHLYFYWYRQILGQKVEFLVSFYNNEISEKSEIFDDQFSVERPDGSNFTLKIRSTKLEDSAMYFCASTRTGTNEKLFFGSGTQLSVL.

The rearrangement joins TRBV4-1 to TRBJ2-7; 11 nucleotides match TRBD2. The CDR3 is made up of 16 amino acids. Trimming at V came to 1 base and at J to 7 bases, leaving 9 bases not matched to a gene. Germline loops: CDR1 MGHRA, CDR2 YSYEKL. DNA for the CDR3: TGCGCCAGCAGCCAAGTCGCTAGCGGGAGGCAGTGGGAGCAGTACTTC. This encodes CASSQVASGRQWEQYF.

V and J are TRBV28 and TRBJ1-5; D might be TRBD1 (6 bases). The CDR3 consists of 15 residues. Trimming cost V 2 bases and J 6 bases, with 14 bases left between them. Looked up from germline, CDR1 is MDHEN and CDR2 is SYDVKM. In DNA form, the CDR3 reads TGTGCCAGCAGTTTAAAGGGCAGGGGTGCTCAGCCCCAGCATTTT. Protein product: CASSLKGRGAQPQHF.

The V gene is TRBV7-3, the J gene TRBJ2-1; TRBD1 matches at 10 bases. Germline V gene data show CDR1 as SGHTA and CDR2 as FQGTGA. V was pared by 2 bases and J by 9 bases, with 4 bases of the junction left unmatched. The CDR3 is made up of 14 amino acids. The CDR3 sequence: CASSLEGQGTEQFF. For the CDR3, the DNA is TGTGCCAGCAGCTTAGAGGGACAGGGGACTGAGCAGTTCTTC.

The J gene is TRBJ2-7, the V gene TRBV5-1; 9 bases fit TRBD2. There are 15 residues in the CDR3. The germline V gene encodes CDR1 SGHRS and CDR2 YFSETQ. After removal of 4 bases from V and 3 bases from J, the junction contained 8 bases not matched to a gene. The CDR3 sequence is CASSAVAGVNYEQYF. The CDR3 nucleotides read TGCGCCAGCAGCGCCGTAGCGGGAGTTAACTACGAGCAGTACTTC. The full variable domain, in which reference TRBV5-1 and TRBJ2-7 provide the parts outside the CDR3, is KAGVTQTPRYLIKTRGQQVTLSCSPISGHRSVSWYQQTPGQGLQFLFEYFSETQRNKGNFPGRFSGRQFSNSRSEMNVSTLELGDSALYLCASSAVAGVNYEQYFGPGTRLTVT.